The 5 T cell receptor beta chains given below trace back to one sample, sequenced in a study of identical twins. TCRdb reprocessed the 5' RACE reads with MiXCR, giving one entry per CDR3 protein. Seen here are 1.5 million to 2 million distinct CDR3 sequences, more than 30% observed once, and the top ten hold about 0.27%. Input material: cord blood. These receptors all stem from a newborn girl in good health.

This clonotype has only a few counts. The rearrangement links TRBV4-1 to TRBJ2-4; TRBD2 agrees at 9 bases. This CDR3 is 17 amino acids long. Losses at the gene ends were 2 bases for V and 0 bases for J; bases not matched to a gene: 5. Germline V gene sequence: CDR1 MGHRA, CDR2 YSYEKL. The DNA for the CDR3 is TGCGCCAGCAGCCAATTTATAGCGGGGGTAGCCAAAAACATTCAGTACTTC. Protein sequence: CASSQFIAGVAKNIQYF.

This clonotype showed up many times. The V gene is TRBV29-1, the J gene TRBJ2-3, with 10 bases lining up with TRBD2. The CDR3 covers 15 residues. Germline trimming cut 1 base from V and 1 base from J; bases unmatched to any gene: 2. Germline loops: CDR1 SQVTM, CDR2 ANQGSEA. The CDR3 DNA reads TGCAGCGTTGAAGGTGGGACTAGCGGCACAGATACGCAGTATTTT. This sequence encodes CSVEGGTSGTDTQYF.

CDR3 coding DNA: TGCAGTGCGGGGCAGACCACAGATACGCAGTATTTT. Its translation is CSAGQTTDTQYF. V gene TRBV20-1 combines with J gene TRBJ2-3, with a possible D match to TRBD1 (5 bases). The CDR3 runs 12 residues. V lost 6 bases and J lost 2, with 9 bases in between. CDR1 DFQATT and CDR2 SNEGSKA come from the germline V gene (reference sequence).

V gene TRBV7-9 combines with J gene TRBJ2-7, with D perhaps TRBD1 (5 bases). This CDR3 region has 14 residues. Germline lookup yields CDR1 SEHNR and CDR2 FQNEAQ (reference sequence). V was clipped by 5 bases and J by 0 bases, with 11 bases between them. The CDR3 DNA reads as TGTGCCAGCAGCACAGGACGGAGCTCCTACGAGCAGTACTTC. Its translation: CASSTGRSSYEQYF.

This chain connects TRBV24-1 to TRBJ2-1, with 10 positions matching TRBD2. The germline CDR1 and CDR2 sequences are KGHDR and SFDVKD. CDR3 length: 17 residues. V trimming: 3 bases; J trimming: 3 bases; junction bases outside the gene matches: 7. The CDR3 DNA is TGTGCCACCAGTGATCCGAGCGGGAGGGGGGGCTACAATGAGCAGTTCTTC. Residues: CATSDPSGRGGYNEQFF.